A selection of T cell receptor beta chains follows, all from one sample in a study of T cell responses to AZD1222 COVID-19 vaccine. Clones were read by immunoSEQ multiplex PCR, and TCRdb kept only the in-frame ones, dropping some. Here the sample spans 160,000 or so clones, roughly 90% being singletons. The starting material was peripheral blood, obtained on day 0 of AZD1222 vaccination. The receptor source for this set is an adult in good health. The CDR3 runs from the conserved cysteine through the conserved F or W. D genes are given only for firm matches. Some rows mark clone size as missing; the rest say once, few, many or name a class of expanded clone.

>TRBJ1-2|TRBV28|TRBD1|NA
CASSLTDREGGYTF
TGTGCCAGCAGTTTAACTGACAGGGAGGGCGGCTACACCTTC
>TRBJ1-6|TRBV28|TRBD1|few
CASSLTGDNSPLHF
TGTGCCAGCAGTTTGACAGGGGATAATTCACCCCTCCACTTT
>TRBJ1-5|TRBV30|TRBD1|NA
CAWTGTENQPQHF
TGTGCCTGGACCGGGACAGAAAATCAGCCCCAGCATTTT
>TRBJ1-5|TRBV9|NA|few
CASSGTIGPNQPQHF
TGTGCCAGCAGCGGGACGATTGGGCCTAATCAGCCCCAGCATTTT
>TRBJ1-1|TRBV19|TRBD1|once
CASSIDGQGNTEAFF
TGTGCCAGTAGTATCGATGGACAGGGGAACACTGAAGCTTTCTTT
>TRBJ2-1|TRBV2|NA|NA
CASRASTYNEQFF
TGTGCCAGCAGGGCTAGTACCTACAATGAGCAGTTCTTC
>TRBJ1-5|TRBV6-5|NA|NA
CASSLRGGGNQPQHF
TGTGCCAGCAGTCTCAGGGGTGGAGGCAATCAGCCCCAGCATTTT
>TRBJ2-5|TRBV28|NA|NA
CASTSATKRVQYF
TGTGCCAGCACCAGCGCAACCAAGAGAGTCCAGTACTTC
>TRBJ2-1|TRBV4-3|TRBD1|NA
CASSQDAGGSMNEQFF
TGCGCCAGCAGCCAAGACGCAGGGGGCAGTATGAATGAGCAGTTCTTC
>TRBJ1-4|TRBV7-2|NA|NA
CASSLGQVQEKLFF
TGTGCCAGCAGCTTAGGGCAGGTACAGGAAAAACTGTTTTTT
>TRBJ1-5|TRBV18|NA|NA
CASSPLGADQPQHF
TGTGCCAGCTCACCCCTCGGTGCAGATCAGCCCCAGCATTTT
>TRBJ1-2|TRBV10-3|NA|NA
CAISDPLLYGYTF
TGTGCCATCAGTGACCCTCTACTCTATGGCTACACCTTC
>TRBJ1-5|TRBV7-2|NA|once
CASSLNRGLNQPQHF
TGTGCCAGCAGTTTAAATCGGGGCCTCAATCAGCCCCAGCATTTT
>TRBJ1-2|TRBV30|NA|NA
CAWSPQGAYGYTF
TGTGCCTGGAGTCCACAGGGAGCCTATGGCTACACCTTC
>TRBJ1-3|TRBV28|NA|NA
CASSSPSSGNTIYF
TGTGCCAGCAGTTCCCCTTCCTCTGGAAACACCATATATTTT
>TRBJ1-3|TRBV7-9|TRBD1|NA
CASSSRQGGIGNTIYF
TGTGCCAGCAGCAGTAGACAGGGAGGTATTGGAAACACCATATATTTT
>TRBJ2-7|TRBV28|TRBD1|NA
CASVTGSYEQYF
TGTGCCAGCGTGACAGGGTCATACGAGCAGTACTTC
>TRBJ1-4|TRBV4-2|TRBD1|many
CASSQDLGEGTGHWLTEKLFF
TGTGCCAGCAGCCAAGATCTAGGAGAGGGGACAGGGCATTGGCTAACCGAAAAACTGTTTTTT
>TRBJ2-2|TRBV5-4|TRBD2|NA
CASSPTGTMNTGELFF
TGTGCCAGCAGTCCCACCGGGACTATGAACACCGGGGAGCTGTTTTTT
>TRBJ2-3|TRBV19|NA|NA
CASSKLGDTQYF
TGTGCCAGTAGCAAACTAGGAGATACGCAGTATTTT
>TRBJ2-7|TRBV12-3/TRBV12-4|TRBD1|NA
CASSFRGTYEQYF
TGTGCCAGCAGTTTCAGGGGGACCTACGAGCAGTACTTC
>TRBJ2-2|TRBV24-1|NA|NA
CATSDPGGRPTGELFF
TGTGCCACCAGTGATCCGGGGGGCAGGCCTACCGGGGAGCTGTTTTTT
>TRBJ1-4|TRBV5-6|NA|NA
CASSSPGRWNEKLFF
TGTGCCAGCAGCTCTCCGGGACGTTGGAATGAAAAACTGTTTTTT
>TRBJ2-7|TRBV28|TRBD1|NA
CASRPGQGRGEQYF
TGTGCCAGCAGGCCAGGACAGGGAAGAGGAGAGCAGTACTTC
>TRBJ2-7|TRBV6-5|NA|NA
CASSGSTSYEQYF
TGTGCCAGCAGCGGGTCGACCTCCTACGAGCAGTACTTC
>TRBJ2-1|TRBV7-8|NA|NA
CASSPGTYSSPYNEQFF
TGTGCCAGCAGCCCCGGGACTTATAGCTCCCCCTACAATGAGCAGTTCTTC
>TRBJ1-2|TRBV28|NA|NA
CASSSTPRVRGYTF
TGTGCCAGCAGTTCCACCCCCCGGGTACGCGGCTACACCTTC
>TRBJ1-1|TRBV7-3|NA|NA
CASSLGRGRQGGTEAFF
TGTGCCAGCAGCTTAGGTAGGGGAAGGCAGGGTGGGACTGAAGCTTTCTTT
>TRBJ1-4|TRBV29-1|NA|NA
CSVRRPGTLGEKLFF
TGCAGCGTTCGAAGACCCGGGACTTTAGGGGAAAAACTGTTTTTT
>TRBJ1-5|TRBV21-1|NA|NA
CASTDRANQPQHF
TGTGCCAGCACAGACAGGGCGAATCAGCCCCAGCATTTT
>TRBJ1-1|TRBV28|NA|NA
CASHTGPGQAAFF
TGTGCCAGCCATACCGGACCGGGACAAGCGGCTTTCTTT
>TRBJ2-7|TRBV27|NA|few
CASSRGLNYEQYF
TGTGCCAGCAGTCGAGGCCTCAACTACGAGCAGTACTTC
>TRBJ2-3|TRBV7-3|NA|NA
CASSGAGTDTQYF
TGTGCCAGCTCGGGGGCTGGCACAGATACGCAGTATTTT
>TRBJ1-6|TRBV28|NA|NA
CASSSGTANNSPLHF
TGTGCCAGCAGTTCGGGGACGGCCAATAATTCACCCCTCCACTTT
>TRBJ2-5|TRBV19|NA|NA
CASSSYEGETQYF
TGTGCCAGTAGTTCCTATGAGGGAGAGACCCAGTACTTC
>TRBJ1-1|TRBV19|NA|NA
CASSQWGTEAFF
TGTGCCAGTAGTCAGTGGGGCACTGAAGCTTTCTTT
>TRBJ2-7|TRBV28|NA|NA
CASGDSYEQYF
TGTGCCAGCGGGGACTCCTACGAGCAGTACTTC
>TRBJ2-3|TRBV11-3|NA|NA
CASSLSSTDTQYF
TGTGCCAGCAGCTTGAGTAGCACAGATACGCAGTATTTT
>TRBJ1-3|TRBV27|TRBD1|NA
CASSKLRTGGILDTIYF
TGTGCCAGCAGTAAACTACGGACAGGGGGCATATTAGACACCATATATTTT
>TRBJ2-3|TRBV6-4|TRBD2|NA
CASKGLATDTQYF
TGTGCCAGCAAGGGACTAGCGACAGATACGCAGTATTTT
>TRBJ2-1|TRBV19|TRBD2|NA
CASSIRREFNEQFF
TGTGCCAGTAGTATAAGGCGGGAGTTCAATGAGCAGTTCTTC
>TRBJ1-2|TRBV28|TRBD1|NA
CASGLNRGPYTF
TGTGCCAGCGGCCTTAACAGGGGGCCCTACACCTTC
>TRBJ2-1|TRBV9|NA|NA
CASSVSSGATYNEQFF
TGTGCCAGCAGCGTCTCCTCGGGGGCAACCTACAATGAGCAGTTCTTC
>TRBJ1-4|TRBV21-1|NA|NA
CASSKGFDIYLDTTNEKLFF
TGTGCCAGCAGCAAAGGCTTTGATATCTACCTGGACACAACTAATGAAAAACTGTTTTTT
>TRBJ1-4|TRBV6-5|NA|NA
CASSPSGAGNEKLFF
TGTGCCAGCAGTCCCTCGGGGGCAGGGAATGAAAAACTGTTTTTT